This T cell receptor beta chain was sequenced during a study of blood T cell repertoires in COVID-19. Participants reported their clinical history, and cohort assignment relied on those reports. Method: immunoSEQ multiplex PCR; TCRdb's copy keeps in-frame clones and lacks some. This table has over 120,000 clones, around 87% appearing once. This CDR3 is built from 14 residues. Trimming cost V 4 bases and J 8 bases; bases outside gene matches: 12. Germline CDR1 is GTSNPN and CDR2 is SVGIG (reference sequence). This TCR came from a man aged 55 to 70 who had recovered from COVID-19. The specimen was PBMCs or T cells enriched from blood (not recorded which). The chain carries TRBV30 and TRBJ1-2, with 8 bases that match TRBD1. The CDR3 region has the DNA TGTGCCTGGATCAGAACAGGGGGATTTTCAGGCTACACCTTC. Translation: CAWIRTGGFSGYTF.